The clone carrying this T cell receptor beta chain was seen more than once but under ten times. Its antigen is currently unknown. The sample comes from a study of beta chain features in type 1 diabetes. Trimming took 5 bases from V and 0 from J; bases not matched to a gene: 3. The germline gives CDR1 SEHNR, CDR2 FQNEAQ (reference sequence). The CDR3 runs to 15 residues. TCRB transcripts that were expressed got sequenced, as all of the isolated RNA had been reverse transcribed. Deep immunoSEQ sequencing covered naive, central memory and regulatory T cell samples. The data were produced by immunoSEQ multiplex PCR, yet TCRdb's version contains in-frame clones alone and is incomplete. Here the sample spans some 360,000 clones, 8.5% to 10% being singletons. Findings of the study overall: Significant though moderate, a shortening of TCRB CDR3s appeared in all four CD4+ subsets of Type 1 diabetes patients.

This chain links TRBV7-9 with TRBJ2-4, with 8 positions matching TRBD1. The sequencing sample was made of central memory CD4+ T cells from blood. This TCR was recovered from a man aged 25 to 40 with type 1 diabetes. The DNA for the CDR3 is TGTGCCAGCAGCGACAGGGGACTAGCCAAAAACATTCAGTACTTC. Translation: CASSDRGLAKNIQYF.